This T cell receptor beta chain was identified in a study of post-analysis software for immune sequencing data. The study, taken as a whole, reports: When patients were compared with controls, about 5 TRBV segments were more frequent, TRBV5-6, TRBV5-1 and TRBV20-1 among them.

Presence of unique molecular identifiers characterized the TCR beta cDNA libraries. MiXCR was run by TCRdb on the PCR reads, yielding one entry per CDR3 protein. Here the sample spans about 810,000 distinct CDR3 sequences, roughly 50% being singletons. V lost 2 bases, J lost 2 bases, and 10 bases lay in between. This CDR3 has 14 amino acids. The germline V gene has CDR1 LNHNV and CDR2 YYDKDF (reference sequence). Remarks on this clonotype: Its cognate antigen is unknown.

The clonotype originates from a girl under 18 with multiple sclerosis. This chain connects TRBV15 to TRBJ2-7, with D possibly TRBD1 on 5 matching bases. The material sequenced was blood. The CDR3 DNA follows: TGTGCCACCAGCAGACCAACAGGCACCTACGAGCAGTACTTC. Translation gives CATSRPTGTYEQYF.